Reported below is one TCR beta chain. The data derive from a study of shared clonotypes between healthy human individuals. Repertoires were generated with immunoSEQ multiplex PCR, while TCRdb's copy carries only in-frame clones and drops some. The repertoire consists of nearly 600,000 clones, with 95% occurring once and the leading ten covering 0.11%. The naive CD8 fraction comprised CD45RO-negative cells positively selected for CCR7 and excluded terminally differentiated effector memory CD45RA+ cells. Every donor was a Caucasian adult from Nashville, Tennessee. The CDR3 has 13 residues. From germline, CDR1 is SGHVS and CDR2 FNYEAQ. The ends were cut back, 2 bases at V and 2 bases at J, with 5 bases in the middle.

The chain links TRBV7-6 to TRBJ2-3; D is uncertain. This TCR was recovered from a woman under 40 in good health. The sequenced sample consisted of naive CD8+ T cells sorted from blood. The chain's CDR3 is CASSLSHTDTQYF. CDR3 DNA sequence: TGTGCCAGCAGCTTAAGCCACACAGATACGCAGTATTTT. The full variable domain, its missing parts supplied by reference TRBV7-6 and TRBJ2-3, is GAGVSQSPRYKVTKRGQDVALRCDPISGHVSLYWYRQALGQGPEFLTYFNYEAQQDKSGLPNDRFSAERPEGSISTLTIQRTEQRDSAMYRCASSLSHTDTQYFGPGTRLTVL.